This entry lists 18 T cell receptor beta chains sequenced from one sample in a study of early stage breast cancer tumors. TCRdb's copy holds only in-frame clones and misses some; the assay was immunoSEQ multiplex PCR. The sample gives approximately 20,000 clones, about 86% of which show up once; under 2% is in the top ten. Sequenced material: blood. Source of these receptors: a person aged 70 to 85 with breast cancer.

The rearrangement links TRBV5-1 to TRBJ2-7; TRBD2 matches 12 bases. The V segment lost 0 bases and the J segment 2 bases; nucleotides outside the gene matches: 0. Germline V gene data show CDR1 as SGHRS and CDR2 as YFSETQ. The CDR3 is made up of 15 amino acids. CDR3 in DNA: TGCGCCAGCAGCTTGGGACTAGCGGGGGCCTACGAGCAGTACTTC. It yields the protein CASSLGLAGAYEQYF.

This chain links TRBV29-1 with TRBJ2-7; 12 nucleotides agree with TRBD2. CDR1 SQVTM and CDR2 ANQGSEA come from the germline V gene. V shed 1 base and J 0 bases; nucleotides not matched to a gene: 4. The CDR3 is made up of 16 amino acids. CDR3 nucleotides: TGCAGCGTTGAAGGACTAGCGGGGGAATTCTCCTACGAGCAGTACTTC. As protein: CSVEGLAGEFSYEQYF.

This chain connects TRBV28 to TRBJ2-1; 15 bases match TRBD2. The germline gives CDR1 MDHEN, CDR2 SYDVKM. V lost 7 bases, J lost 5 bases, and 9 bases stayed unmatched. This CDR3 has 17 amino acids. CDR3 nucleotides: TGTGCCAGCAATCCGGGACTAGCGGGGGGCCCCAACAATGAGCAGTTCTTC. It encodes CASNPGLAGGPNNEQFF. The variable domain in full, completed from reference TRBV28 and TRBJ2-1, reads DVKVTQSSRYLVKRTGEKVFLECVQDMDHENMFWYRQDPGLGLRLIYFSYDVKMKEKGDIPEGYSVSREKKERFSLILESASTNQTSMYLCASNPGLAGGPNNEQFFGPGTRLTVL.

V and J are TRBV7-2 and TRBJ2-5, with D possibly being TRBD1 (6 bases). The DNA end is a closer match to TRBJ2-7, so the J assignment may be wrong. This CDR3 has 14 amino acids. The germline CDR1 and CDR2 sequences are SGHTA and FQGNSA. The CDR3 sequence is CASSLEQGNYEQYF. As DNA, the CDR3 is TGTGCCAGCAGCTTAGAACAGGGTAACTACGAGCAGTACTTC.

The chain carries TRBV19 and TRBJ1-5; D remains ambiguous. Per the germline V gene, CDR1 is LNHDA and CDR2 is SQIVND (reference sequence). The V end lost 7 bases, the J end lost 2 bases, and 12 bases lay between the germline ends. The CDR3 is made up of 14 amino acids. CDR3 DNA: TGTGCCAGTAATTGGCGGTTAGGCAATCAGCCCCAGCATTTT. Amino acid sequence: CASNWRLGNQPQHF.

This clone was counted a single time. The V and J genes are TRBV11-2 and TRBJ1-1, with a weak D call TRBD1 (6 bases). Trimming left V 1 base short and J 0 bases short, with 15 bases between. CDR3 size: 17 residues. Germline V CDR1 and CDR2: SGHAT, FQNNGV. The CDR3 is CASSLGGQLLMNTEAFF. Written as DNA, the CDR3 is TGTGCCAGCAGCTTAGGAGGACAGTTACTCATGAACACTGAAGCTTTCTTT.

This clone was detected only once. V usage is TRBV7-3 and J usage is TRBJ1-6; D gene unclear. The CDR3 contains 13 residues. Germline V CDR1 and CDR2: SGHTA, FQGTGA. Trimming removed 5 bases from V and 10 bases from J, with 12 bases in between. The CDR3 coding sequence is TGTGCCAGCAGCCCCCAGCCGGGGTCACCCCTCCACTTT. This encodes CASSPQPGSPLHF.

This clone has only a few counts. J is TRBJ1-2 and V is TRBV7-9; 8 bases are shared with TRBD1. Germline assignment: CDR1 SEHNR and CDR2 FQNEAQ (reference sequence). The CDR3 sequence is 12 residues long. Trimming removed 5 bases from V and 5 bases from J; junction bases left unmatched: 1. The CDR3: CASSRTGYGYTF. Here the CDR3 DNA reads TGTGCCAGCAGCAGGACAGGGTATGGCTACACCTTC. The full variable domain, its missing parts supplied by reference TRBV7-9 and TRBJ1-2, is DTGVSQNPRHKITKRGQNVTFRCDPISEHNRLYWYRQTLGQGPEFLTYFQNEAQLEKSRLLSDRFSAERPKGSFSTLEIQRTEQGDSAMYLCASSRTGYGYTFGSGTRLTVV.

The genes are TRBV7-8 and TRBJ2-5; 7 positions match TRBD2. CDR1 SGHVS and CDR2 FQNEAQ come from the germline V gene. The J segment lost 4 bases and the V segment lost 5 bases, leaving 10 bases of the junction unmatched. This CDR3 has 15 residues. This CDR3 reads CASSTGLNDVETQYF. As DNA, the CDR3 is TGTGCCAGCAGCACGGGACTAAACGACGTAGAGACCCAGTACTTC.

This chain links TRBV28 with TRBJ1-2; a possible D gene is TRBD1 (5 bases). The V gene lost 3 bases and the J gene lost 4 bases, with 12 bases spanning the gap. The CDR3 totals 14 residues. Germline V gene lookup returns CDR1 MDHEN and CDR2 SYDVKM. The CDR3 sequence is CASSFQGLGYGYTF. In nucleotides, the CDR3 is TGTGCCAGCAGTTTCCAGGGCTTAGGCTATGGCTACACCTTC.

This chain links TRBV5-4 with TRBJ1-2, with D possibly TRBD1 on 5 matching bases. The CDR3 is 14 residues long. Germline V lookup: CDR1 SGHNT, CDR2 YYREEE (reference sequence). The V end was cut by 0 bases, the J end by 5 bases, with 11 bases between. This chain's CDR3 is CASSLEGMRYGYTF. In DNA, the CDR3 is TGTGCCAGCAGCTTGGAGGGGATGCGGTATGGCTACACCTTC.

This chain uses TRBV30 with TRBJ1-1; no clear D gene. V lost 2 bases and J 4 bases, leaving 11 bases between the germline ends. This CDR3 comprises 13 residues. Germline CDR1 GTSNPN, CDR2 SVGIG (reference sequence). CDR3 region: CAWSKQEGTEAFF. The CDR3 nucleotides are TGTGCCTGGAGTAAGCAGGAGGGCACTGAAGCTTTCTTT.

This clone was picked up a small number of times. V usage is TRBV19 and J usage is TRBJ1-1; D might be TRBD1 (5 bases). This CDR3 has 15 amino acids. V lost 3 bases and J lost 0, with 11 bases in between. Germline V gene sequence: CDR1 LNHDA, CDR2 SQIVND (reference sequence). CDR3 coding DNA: TGTGCCAGTAGTATTCAGGGAATTATGAACACTGAAGCTTTCTTT. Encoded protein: CASSIQGIMNTEAFF.

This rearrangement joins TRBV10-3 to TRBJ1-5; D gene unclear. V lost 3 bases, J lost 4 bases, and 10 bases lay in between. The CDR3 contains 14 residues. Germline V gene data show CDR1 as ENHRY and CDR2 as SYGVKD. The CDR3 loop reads CAISDSGGNQPQHF. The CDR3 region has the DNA TGTGCCATCAGTGATTCTGGAGGGAATCAGCCCCAGCATTTT.

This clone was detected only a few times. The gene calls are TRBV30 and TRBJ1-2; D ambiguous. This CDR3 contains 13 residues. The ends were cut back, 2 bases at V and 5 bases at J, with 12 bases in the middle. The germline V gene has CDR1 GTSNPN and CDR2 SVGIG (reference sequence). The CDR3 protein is CAWSFARSYGYTF. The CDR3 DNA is TGTGCCTGGAGTTTTGCGCGTTCGTATGGCTACACCTTC.

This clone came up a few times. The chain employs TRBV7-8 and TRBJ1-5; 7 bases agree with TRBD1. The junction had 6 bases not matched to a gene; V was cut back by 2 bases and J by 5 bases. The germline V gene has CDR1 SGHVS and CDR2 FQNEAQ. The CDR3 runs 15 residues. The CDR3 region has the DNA TGTGCCAGCAGCTTATACGAGGGGGCTGATCAGCCCCAGCATTTT. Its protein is CASSLYEGADQPQHF.

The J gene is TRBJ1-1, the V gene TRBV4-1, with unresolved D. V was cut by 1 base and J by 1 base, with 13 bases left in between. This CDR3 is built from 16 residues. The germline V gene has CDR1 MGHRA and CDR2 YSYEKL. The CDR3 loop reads CASSQVLEPWNTEAFF. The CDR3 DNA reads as TGCGCCAGCAGCCAAGTATTAGAGCCCTGGAACACTGAAGCTTTCTTT.

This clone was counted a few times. The CDR3 DNA reads TGTGCCAGCAGCCTCCTTCCAAGTAGGCCCCAGCATTTT. Translated: CASSLLPSRPQHF. The gene calls are TRBV28 and TRBJ1-5; no reliable D call. CDR1 is MDHEN, CDR2 SYDVKM, per germline. V was clipped by 6 bases and J by 9 bases, with 15 bases between them. CDR3 length equals 13 residues. Complete variable domain (other parts from reference TRBV28 and TRBJ1-5): DVKVTQSSRYLVKRTGEKVFLECVQDMDHENMFWYRQDPGLGLRLIYFSYDVKMKEKGDIPEGYSVSREKKERFSLILESASTNQTSMYLCASSLLPSRPQHFGDGTRLSIL.